A selection of T cell receptor beta chains follows, all from one sample in a study of blood T cell repertoires in COVID-19. Only in-frame clones appear in the TCRdb table, and some are missing; sequencing was by immunoSEQ multiplex PCR. The repertoire holds about 130,000 clones, with 78% as singletons. The specimen sequenced was PBMCs or T cells enriched from blood (not recorded which). The receptors here all came from a woman in her fifties or sixties who had recovered from COVID-19. The CDR3 runs from the conserved cysteine through the conserved F or W. A D gene is named only where the DNA matches it firmly. For some rows the clone size is stated as once, few or many, or as a class when expanded; others skip it.

j_call clone_size v_call d_call cdr3_nt cdr3_aa
TRBJ2-7 . TRBV5-4 . TGTGCCAGCAGCTTAGAGGGGGGGCCGTACGAGCAGTACTTC CASSLEGGPYEQYF
TRBJ1-6 . TRBV19 TRBD1 TGTGCCAGTAGTCAGGTGACTGGGACAGGGGGGAATTCACCCCTCCACTTT CASSQVTGTGGNSPLHF
TRBJ1-5 . TRBV28 . TGTGCCAGCACCCCCGGTCGCAGGGGTAGGGTTGGCAATCAGCCCCAGCATTTT CASTPGRRGRVGNQPQHF
TRBJ1-3 few TRBV19 . TGTGCCAGTAGTATAGTACCAGCTGGAAACACCATATATTTT CASSIVPAGNTIYF
TRBJ1-5 once TRBV28 . TGTGCCAGCAGTCTCCCTCGGGGCAATCAGCCCCAGCATTTT CASSLPRGNQPQHF
TRBJ2-1 . TRBV5-4 . TGTGCCAGCAGCCTGAGGACAATGGGTAATGAGCAGTTCTTC CASSLRTMGNEQFF
TRBJ1-1 . TRBV28 . TGTGCCACTTGGGAGGCAATGAACACTGAAGCTTTCTTT CATWEAMNTEAFF
TRBJ2-1 . TRBV7-2 TRBD2 TGTGCCAGCAGCCTCTGGAGCGGGGGGGCGAATGAGCAGTTCTTC CASSLWSGGANEQFF
TRBJ2-6 . TRBV7-8 . TGTGCCAGCAGCTCGGGGTACTCTGGGGCCAACGTCCTGACTTTC CASSSGYSGANVLTF
TRBJ1-2 . TRBV9 TRBD1 TGTGCCAGCAGCTTGGGGGACAGCCACTATGGCTACACCTTC CASSLGDSHYGYTF
TRBJ1-2 . TRBV18 . TGTGCCAGCTCACCACCGGCAGGTCAAGACTATGGCTACACCTTC CASSPPAGQDYGYTF
TRBJ1-5 . TRBV2 . TGTGCCAGCAGTGAAACCGGGACAAGTAATCAGCCCCAGCATTTT CASSETGTSNQPQHF
TRBJ1-5 few TRBV19 . TGTGCCAGTAGTTACAGGGTAAATCAGCCCCAGCATTTT CASSYRVNQPQHF
TRBJ2-7 . TRBV19 . TGTGCCAGTAGGAGGACTGGACAGGGAGGGGGCTACGAGCAGTACTTC CASRRTGQGGGYEQYF
TRBJ2-7 . TRBV6-5 TRBD2 TGTGCCTCCGGGGAGGGCAGGTCCTACGAGCAGTACTTC CASGEGRSYEQYF
TRBJ1-2 . TRBV28 . TGTGCCAGCAGGGCCCAGGGGCACTCCTATGGCTACACCTTC CASRAQGHSYGYTF
TRBJ1-5 . TRBV18 TRBD1 TGTGCCAGCTCGCCGACAGGGTTTAGCAATCAGCCCCAGCATTTT CASSPTGFSNQPQHF
TRBJ1-5 . TRBV2 . TGTGCCAGCAGCATGGACAGATTAAATCAGCCCCAGCATTTT CASSMDRLNQPQHF
TRBJ1-4 . TRBV4-1 TRBD1 TGCGCCAGCAGCCCCAGGGGGGTCTATGAAAAACTGTTTTTT CASSPRGVYEKLFF
TRBJ1-3 . TRBV18 . TGTGCCAGCTCACCCCTTCAGGGCTCTGGAAACACCATATATTTT CASSPLQGSGNTIYF
TRBJ1-3 . TRBV3-1/TRBV3-2 . TGTGCCAGCAGCAATTACGGCAGGGGCGGAAACACCATATATTTT CASSNYGRGGNTIYF
TRBJ1-5 few TRBV12-3/TRBV12-4 . TGTGCCAGCAGTTTGGGGCAGTATCAGCCCCAGCATTTT CASSLGQYQPQHF
TRBJ2-7 few TRBV5-1 TRBD1 TGCGCCAGCAGCTTGGAAGGGACAGGGGAAGAGCAGTACTTC CASSLEGTGEEQYF
TRBJ1-2 . TRBV12-5 TRBD1 TGTGCTAGTGGTTTGGCGCTAGGGACAGTTAACTATGGCTACACCTTC CASGLALGTVNYGYTF
TRBJ2-5 . TRBV11-2 . TGTGCCAGCAGCTTACACCAGCCGGGACATAGTATTACCCAGTACTTC CASSLHQPGHSITQYF
TRBJ2-7 . TRBV5-6 TRBD1 TGTGCCAGCAGCCCTGGCGCAGGGGGCTCCTACGAGCAGTACTTC CASSPGAGGSYEQYF
TRBJ1-5 many TRBV10-3 . TGTGCCATCGGCACAGATAGCAATCAGCCCCAGCATTTT CAIGTDSNQPQHF
TRBJ1-1 . TRBV7-9 . TGTGCCAGCAGGGGGGACAAGAACACTGAAGCTTTCTTT CASRGDKNTEAFF
TRBJ1-6 . TRBV7-9 . TGTGCCAGCAGCAACCGGGGGGGCGGTGGTAATTCACCCCTCCACTTT CASSNRGGGGNSPLHF
TRBJ2-7 . TRBV7-9 TRBD1 TGTGCCAGCAATCCGGGACAGGGGATTTCCTACGAGCAGTACTTC CASNPGQGISYEQYF
TRBJ1-5 . TRBV7-2 . TGTGCCAGCAGCCCGTCCCTTTACACGGGTAGCAATCAGCCCCAGCATTTT CASSPSLYTGSNQPQHF
TRBJ2-2 . TRBV7-3 TRBD2 TGTGCCAGCAGCACGGGACTAGCGGGCACCGGGGAGCTGTTTTTT CASSTGLAGTGELFF
TRBJ2-2 . TRBV7-8 . TGTGCCAGCAGCTCAAAACGGGAGTATAACACCGGGGAGCTGTTTTTT CASSSKREYNTGELFF
TRBJ2-3 . TRBV5-8 TRBD2 TGTGCCAGCAGCTCGGGACTAGCGGGGGGAGATACGCAGTATTTT CASSSGLAGGDTQYF
TRBJ1-2 few TRBV5-6 . TGTGCCAGCAGCTTGGCGGCGGGCGTTCCAAGCGGGGATGGCTACACCTTC CASSLAAGVPSGDGYTF
TRBJ2-5 . TRBV13 . TGTGCCAGCAGCTTCCATCGGGAGACCCAGTACTTC CASSFHRETQYF
TRBJ2-6 . TRBV10-2 TRBD1 TGCGCCAGCGTTAGTTTTCCGGGACAGGGGGCGCCTGGGGCCAACGTCCTGACTTTC CASVSFPGQGAPGANVLTF
TRBJ1-5 once TRBV28 TRBD1 TGTGCCAGCAGTTTAGTCCGGACAGGGAGAAATCAGCCCCAGCATTTT CASSLVRTGRNQPQHF
TRBJ2-7 once TRBV2 . TGTGCCAGCAGTGTGCAGGGTTACGAGCAGTACTTC CASSVQGYEQYF
TRBJ1-3 . TRBV10-3 . TGTGCCATCAGGCAGGGCTCTGGAAACACCATATATTTT CAIRQGSGNTIYF
TRBJ2-5 once TRBV28 TRBD1 TGTGCCAGCAGTCCCCCCGCAGGGGGCTCGGAGACCCAGTACTTC CASSPPAGGSETQYF
TRBJ1-5 few TRBV28 . TGTGCCAGCAGGCCAGGGGTACTCGATAGGGATCAGCCCCAGCATTTT CASRPGVLDRDQPQHF
TRBJ1-5 . TRBV6-1 . TGTGCCAGCAGTGAATCCCGGTATCAGCCCCAGCATTTT CASSESRYQPQHF
TRBJ2-2 . TRBV6-2/TRBV6-3 . TGTGCCAGCAGTTCCTACGACGGGTTGAACACCGGGGAGCTGTTTTTT CASSSYDGLNTGELFF
TRBJ2-1 medium-sized TRBV7-3 . TGTGCCAGCAGACCCGGGACACGGGACAATGAGCAGTTCTTC CASRPGTRDNEQFF
TRBJ2-2 . TRBV10-3 . TGTGCCATCAGTGACTCAGTCCGGGCCGGGGAGCTGTTTTTT CAISDSVRAGELFF
TRBJ2-7 . TRBV5-6 . TGTGCCAGCAGCTTTTCCAGTTACTCCTACGAGCAGTACTTC CASSFSSYSYEQYF
TRBJ2-3 . TRBV7-9 . TGTGCCAGCAGCTTAGAGGGCAGGGGCACAGATACGCAGTATTTT CASSLEGRGTDTQYF
TRBJ1-5 . TRBV6-5 TRBD1 TGTGCCAGCAGTTACTCTCACAGGGGTAATCAGCCCCAGCATTTT CASSYSHRGNQPQHF
TRBJ1-5 . TRBV28 . TGTGCCAGCAGTACCCAGAATAGCAATCAGCCCCAGCATTTT CASSTQNSNQPQHF
TRBJ2-3 many TRBV29-1 TRBD2 TGCAGCGGCCTACTAGCGGGCAATACGCAGTATTTT CSGLLAGNTQYF
TRBJ2-1 . TRBV5-1 TRBD2 TGCGCCAGCAGCTTGAAACGGTCTAGCGGGGGGTATACCTCCTACAATGAGCAGTTCTTC CASSLKRSSGGYTSYNEQFF
TRBJ1-1 few TRBV11-3 . TGTGCCAGCAGCCTCGGAGGAAGCGCTGAAGCTTTCTTT CASSLGGSAEAFF
TRBJ1-2 . TRBV28 . TGTGCCAGCAGGAAGCAGGGGAGCTATGGCTACACCTTC CASRKQGSYGYTF
TRBJ1-3 . TRBV24-1 . TGTGCCACCAGTGATTCTTCCTCTGGAAACACCATATATTTT CATSDSSSGNTIYF
TRBJ1-5 . TRBV15 . TGTGCCACCAGCAGGGCGGATCAGCCCCAGCATTTT CATSRADQPQHF
TRBJ1-5 . TRBV7-8 . TGTGCCAGCAGCTTAGTAGCCCGGGGAGTCGACAATCAGCCCCAGCATTTT CASSLVARGVDNQPQHF